One and the same sample provided the 5 T cell receptor beta chains below, sequenced in a study of T cell responses to AZD1222 COVID-19 vaccine. The protocol was immunoSEQ multiplex PCR, while the TCRdb copy is restricted to in-frame clones and leaves out a portion. This sample carries about 100,000 clones, roughly nine tenths of them seen once, and the ten largest clones take 2% to 2.5%. The material was peripheral blood, obtained 28 days after the second AZD1222 dose. The receptors were sampled from an adult who received the AZD1222 COVID-19 vaccine.

The chain has TRBV7-2 and TRBJ1-1, with D maybe TRBD1 (5 bases). V lost 5 bases and J 1 base, leaving 8 bases between the germline ends. Per germline, CDR1 SGHTA and CDR2 FQGNSA. The CDR3 loop spans 13 amino acids. The CDR3 DNA sequence: TGTGCCAGCAGCCGGGACCCGAACACTGAAGCTTTCTTT. The encoded protein is CASSRDPNTEAFF.

The chain uses TRBV7-2 and TRBJ2-3; 7 bases agree with TRBD1. Per germline, CDR1 SGHTA and CDR2 FQGNSA. The CDR3 sequence is 17 residues long. The ends lost 4 bases at V and 3 bases at J; junction bases unmatched: 13. In nucleotides, the CDR3 is TGTGCCAGCAGCTCGCCAAGACAGGGTATTCGTACAGATACGCAGTATTTT. Amino acid sequence: CASSSPRQGIRTDTQYF.

The rearrangement uses TRBV30 and TRBJ2-4, with unresolved D. The ends were cut back, 0 bases at V and 4 bases at J, with 10 bases in the middle. Germline CDR1 GTSNPN, CDR2 SVGIG (reference sequence). There are 14 residues in the CDR3. This CDR3 is CAWSVPLRKNIQYF. The CDR3 nucleotides are TGTGCCTGGAGTGTACCGCTTAGGAAAAACATTCAGTACTTC.

The CDR3 reads CASSPGTSSYNEQFF. CDR3 nucleotides: TGTGCCAGCAGCCCCGGGACGAGCTCCTACAATGAGCAGTTCTTC. The J gene is TRBJ2-1, the V gene TRBV5-5; TRBD1 or TRBD2 may be the D gene (5 bases each). The CDR3 consists of 15 residues. Germline CDR1 SGHKS, CDR2 YYEKEE (reference sequence). Trimming left V 4 bases short and J 0 bases short, with 11 bases between.

The chain couples TRBV3-1 (or the pseudogene TRBV3-2) to TRBJ2-7, with D possibly TRBD1 on 5 matching bases. The CDR3 length is 14 residues. V lost 0 bases to trimming and J lost 7 bases, with 13 bases between them. Germline CDR1 is LGHDT and CDR2 is YNNKEL (reference sequence). The CDR3 loop reads CASSQEQANREQYF. In nucleotides, the CDR3 is TGTGCCAGCAGCCAAGAACAGGCGAATCGGGAGCAGTACTTC.